The 25 T cell receptor beta chains reported below all come from one sample, sequenced in a study of response to subunit inactivated influenza vaccine. MiXCR was run by TCRdb on the RT-PCR reads, yielding one entry per CDR3 protein. This table holds roughly 570,000 distinct CDR3 sequences, approximately 14% found once. The sequencing used PBMCs from blood, collected 11 to 12 days after vaccination. The receptors stem from a man aged 45 to 65 who received an inactivated influenza vaccine.

This clonotype came up a few times. The chain joins TRBV2 to TRBJ2-5; D remains unclear. The CDR3 is 14 amino acids. V lost 4 bases, J lost 5 bases, and 14 bases lay in between. The germline CDR1 and CDR2 sequences are SNHLY and FYNNEI. The CDR3 DNA follows: TGTGCCAGCAGTGGTCCGGCGAGTCGGGAGACCCAGTACTTC. This translates into CASSGPASRETQYF.

This clonotype was observed a few times. V usage is TRBV6-1 and J usage is TRBJ1-1, with D tentatively TRBD1 (6 bases). Trimming left V 6 bases short and J 4 bases short, with 15 bases between. This CDR3 has 14 amino acids. CDR1 is MNHNS and CDR2 is SASEGT in the germline V gene. The DNA for the CDR3 is TGTGCCAGCAGCCGCCCGGGGGGCCTCACTGAAGCTTTCTTT. Its protein product is CASSRPGGLTEAFF.

In DNA form, the CDR3 reads TGCAGCGTTGGGGCAGAATATTTCATGAACACTGAAGCTTTCTTT. This sequence encodes CSVGAEYFMNTEAFF. The V and J genes are TRBV29-1 and TRBJ1-1; D uncertain. This CDR3 has 15 residues. CDR1 is SQVTM and CDR2 is ANQGSEA in the germline V gene. Trimming cost V 4 bases and J 0 bases, with 15 bases left between them.

The chain recombines TRBV9 with TRBJ2-7, with D possibly TRBD2 on 6 matching bases. The CDR3 extends over 14 amino acids. The germline CDR1 and CDR2 sequences are SGDLS and YYNGEE. The V gene lost 0 bases and the J gene lost 5 bases, with 12 bases spanning the gap. CDR3 residues: CASSVGSRRDEQYF. DNA of the CDR3: TGTGCCAGCAGCGTAGGATCGCGGAGGGACGAGCAGTACTTC.

In its sample, this clonotype was seen a few times. V gene TRBV12-3 or TRBV12-4 combines with J gene TRBJ1-1; D remains ambiguous. The ends were cut back, 3 bases at V and 0 bases at J, with 11 bases in the middle. The CDR3 runs to 15 residues. The CDR3 loop reads CASSLQRLMNTEAFF. The CDR3, as DNA: TGTGCCAGCAGTTTGCAGAGACTAATGAACACTGAAGCTTTCTTT.

This sequence joins TRBV13 and TRBJ2-1; TRBD2 matches 13 bases. Germline assignment: CDR1 PRHDT and CDR2 FYEKMQ (reference sequence). J lost 9 bases, V lost 5 bases, and 7 bases had no gene match. The CDR3 covers 15 residues. For the CDR3, the DNA is TGTGCCAGCAGCCCCGGGACTAGCGGGGTTAGTGAGCAGTTCTTC. This translates into CASSPGTSGVSEQFF.

The J gene is TRBJ2-5, the V gene TRBV7-2; D may be TRBD2 (5 bases). The CDR3 consists of 15 residues. V lost 4 bases and J lost 5, with 17 bases in between. The germline V gene has CDR1 SGHTA and CDR2 FQGNSA. The CDR3 sequence is CASSSWTTRGETQYF. The CDR3 bases are TGTGCCAGCAGCTCGTGGACCACACGCGGGGAGACCCAGTACTTC.

There are many counts of this clonotype. The CDR3 bases are TGTGCCAGCAGTCCAGGGGCAGCCTATGGCTACACCTTC. It codes for CASSPGAAYGYTF. This chain links TRBV12-3 or TRBV12-4 with TRBJ1-2; tentative D call: TRBD1 (6 bases). Trimming took 5 bases from V and 4 from J, leaving 11 bases between them. This CDR3 spans 13 amino acids.

This clonotype has only a few counts. The chain combines TRBV7-2 with TRBJ2-3; perhaps TRBD2 as D (6 bases). V lost 4 bases and J 5 bases, leaving 7 bases between the germline ends. This CDR3 region has 12 residues. CDR1 and CDR2 from the germline V gene are SGHTA and FQGNSA. For the CDR3, the DNA is TGTGCCAGCAGCTCAGCGGGAGATACGCAGTATTTT. Protein sequence: CASSSAGDTQYF.

This clonotype turned up a few times. J is TRBJ2-5 and V is TRBV30; 7 bases agree with TRBD1. The V gene's germline CDR1 is GTSNPN and CDR2 SVGIG (reference sequence). This CDR3 is 15 amino acids long. J lost 5 bases, V lost 0 bases, and 9 bases had no gene match. The CDR3 region has the DNA TGTGCCTGGAGTGTAGGACAGGCCCTTTGGGAGACCCAGTACTTC. It translates to CAWSVGQALWETQYF.

J is TRBJ2-5 and V is TRBV4-3; 10 bases fit TRBD2. The CDR3 has 17 residues. Losses at the gene ends were 2 bases for V and 0 bases for J; bases not matched to a gene: 6. Germline lookup yields CDR1 LGHNA and CDR2 YSLEER. The CDR3 nucleotides are TGCGCCAGCAGCCAACGCAGCGGGAGGGGGTACCAAGAGACCCAGTACTTC. Encoded protein: CASSQRSGRGYQETQYF.

This clonotype was observed a few times. The V gene is TRBV11-1, the J gene TRBJ2-5; 8 bases line up with TRBD1. With V trimmed by 5 bases and J by 2 bases, 7 bases remained unmatched. The CDR3 contains 15 residues. Germline-derived CDR1 and CDR2 are SGHAT and FQDESV (reference sequence). The DNA of the CDR3 is TGTGCCAGCAGCCGCCCGAGGACAGGGCAAGAGACCCAGTACTTC. It is translated as CASSRPRTGQETQYF.

The genes are TRBV12-3 or TRBV12-4 and TRBJ2-5, with D perhaps given as TRBD1 or TRBD2 (5 bases each). The CDR3 spans 16 residues. V was trimmed by 6 bases and J by 5 bases, leaving 22 bases between them. CDR3 protein: CASRTNGAVVGETQYF. In DNA, the CDR3 is TGTGCCAGCAGAACAAACGGGGCAGTCGTGGGGGAGACCCAGTACTTC.

This chain links TRBV30 with TRBJ2-1; 7 nucleotides align to TRBD1. V was clipped by 0 bases and J by 12 bases; unmatched bases: 11. This CDR3 comprises 14 residues. Germline CDR1 and CDR2: GTSNPN and SVGIG (reference sequence). CDR3 sequence (DNA): TGTGCCTGGAGTGTAGGGCAGGGGGTGGGTGTGCAGTTCTTC. It encodes CAWSVGQGVGVQFF.

This clonotype was detected a few times. V and J are TRBV7-9 and TRBJ2-1, with TRBD2 identical over 8 bases. The CDR3 loop spans 14 amino acids. CDR1 is SEHNR, CDR2 FQNEAQ, per germline (reference sequence). Unmatched junction bases numbered 2, after V lost 1 base and J lost 6 bases. CDR3 residues: CASSLGLATNEQFF. The CDR3 DNA reads as TGTGCCAGCAGCTTAGGACTAGCGACCAATGAGCAGTTCTTC.

This sequence joins TRBV4-2 and TRBJ1-1; possibly TRBD1 for D (5 bases). Trimming removed 0 bases from V and 8 bases from J, with 19 bases in between. This CDR3 contains 16 residues. The germline CDR1 and CDR2 sequences are LGHNA and YNFKEQ. CDR3 bases: TGTGCCAGCAGCCAAGATTATTTTTGGGGCGTCGCAGAAGCTTTCTTT. Its translation: CASSQDYFWGVAEAFF.

This clonotype was detected only a few times. This CDR3 reads CSARLTSGSYEQYF. CDR3 DNA sequence: TGCAGTGCTAGATTGACTAGCGGATCTTACGAGCAGTACTTC. This rearrangement joins TRBV20-1 to TRBJ2-7, with TRBD2 identical over 9 bases. This CDR3 region has 14 residues. Trimming took 2 bases from V and 4 from J; bases not matched to a gene: 6. Germline-derived CDR1 and CDR2 are DFQATT and SNEGSKA (reference sequence).

The genes are TRBV5-1 and TRBJ2-3; TRBD1 is a possible D gene (5 bases). Germline CDR1 is SGHRS and CDR2 is YFSETQ. The CDR3 extends over 14 amino acids. Trimming left V 5 bases short and J 3 bases short, with 13 bases between. CDR3 sequence (DNA): TGCGCCAGCAGTCGGAGTCAGGGAACAGATACGCAGTATTTT. It is translated as CASSRSQGTDTQYF.

This clonotype was seen only a few times. The chain recombines TRBV28 with TRBJ1-1; D not resolved. V dropped 8 bases and J dropped 2 bases, with 6 bases sitting between them. CDR1 and CDR2 (germline): MDHEN, SYDVKM. CDR3 length: 11 residues. CDR3 nucleotides: TGTGCCAGCGGAGTTAACACTGAAGCTTTCTTT. It encodes CASGVNTEAFF.

This clonotype was observed a single time. The rearrangement links TRBV21-1 to TRBJ2-1; the D call in the table, TRBD1, was not verified against the DNA. TRBV21-1 is noted as a pseudogene. The CDR3 loop spans 18 amino acids. The CDR3 sequence: CASSKRTGRGCCNNEQFF. The CDR3, as DNA: TGTGCCAGCAGCAAACGAACAGGGCGGGGTTGTTGTAACAATGAGCAGTTCTTC.

This clonotype was counted between two and nine times. The chain is built from TRBV27 and TRBJ2-7; 7 bases line up with TRBD2. V was pared by 6 bases and J by 0 bases, with 8 bases of the junction left unmatched. CDR1 and CDR2 (germline): MNHEY, SMNVEV (reference sequence). CDR3 size: 15 residues. CDR3 protein: CASSLNGRSSYEQYF. CDR3 sequence (DNA): TGTGCCAGCAGCTTAAACGGGAGGAGCTCCTACGAGCAGTACTTC.

This clonotype was found a few times. The rearrangement uses TRBV4-1 and TRBJ1-5, with 10 bases fitting TRBD1. Germline assignment: CDR1 MGHRA and CDR2 YSYEKL. V dropped 4 bases and J dropped 4; count of bases not matched to a gene: 7. The CDR3 covers 16 residues. The CDR3 DNA is TGCGCCAGCAGCCTACCTAGGACAGGGGGAAATCAGCCCCAGCATTTT. As protein: CASSLPRTGGNQPQHF.

A few counts support this clonotype. The rearrangement uses TRBV7-2 and TRBJ1-4; maybe TRBD1 (6 bases). Per germline, CDR1 SGHTA and CDR2 FQGNSA. The CDR3 spans 15 residues. Between the trimmed V and J ends, which lost 0 bases and 5 bases, there was a span of 10 bases. The DNA of the CDR3 is TGTGCCAGCAGCTTAGCCCAGGGGAGGAATGAAAAACTGTTTTTT. Residues: CASSLAQGRNEKLFF.

The CDR3 region has the DNA TGTGCCAGCAGCCAAGAAGGACTCCTAGCGGGAGTAGGCAATGAGCAGTTCTTC. This sequence encodes CASSQEGLLAGVGNEQFF. V is TRBV14 and J is TRBJ2-1, with 10 bases identical to TRBD2. This CDR3 contains 18 residues. CDR1 and CDR2 from the germline V gene are SGHDN and FVKESK. V gave up 0 bases and J gave up 6 bases; unmatched junction bases: 11. The full variable domain, completed using reference TRBV14 and TRBJ2-1, is EAGVTQFPSHSVIEKGQTVTLRCDPISGHDNLYWYRRVMGKEIKFLLHFVKESKQDESGMPNNRFLAERTGGTYSTLKVQPAELEDSGVYFCASSQEGLLAGVGNEQFFGPGTRLTVL.

The chain links TRBV9 to TRBJ2-1; 14 bases fit TRBD2. The germline CDR1 and CDR2 sequences are SGDLS and YYNGEE. The CDR3 extends over 17 amino acids. J lost 8 bases, V lost 2 bases, and 9 bases had no gene match. DNA for the CDR3: TGTGCCAGCAGCGTCGACTTAGGACTAGCGGGAGGCCATGAGCAGTTCTTC. Translated, it gives CASSVDLGLAGGHEQFF.